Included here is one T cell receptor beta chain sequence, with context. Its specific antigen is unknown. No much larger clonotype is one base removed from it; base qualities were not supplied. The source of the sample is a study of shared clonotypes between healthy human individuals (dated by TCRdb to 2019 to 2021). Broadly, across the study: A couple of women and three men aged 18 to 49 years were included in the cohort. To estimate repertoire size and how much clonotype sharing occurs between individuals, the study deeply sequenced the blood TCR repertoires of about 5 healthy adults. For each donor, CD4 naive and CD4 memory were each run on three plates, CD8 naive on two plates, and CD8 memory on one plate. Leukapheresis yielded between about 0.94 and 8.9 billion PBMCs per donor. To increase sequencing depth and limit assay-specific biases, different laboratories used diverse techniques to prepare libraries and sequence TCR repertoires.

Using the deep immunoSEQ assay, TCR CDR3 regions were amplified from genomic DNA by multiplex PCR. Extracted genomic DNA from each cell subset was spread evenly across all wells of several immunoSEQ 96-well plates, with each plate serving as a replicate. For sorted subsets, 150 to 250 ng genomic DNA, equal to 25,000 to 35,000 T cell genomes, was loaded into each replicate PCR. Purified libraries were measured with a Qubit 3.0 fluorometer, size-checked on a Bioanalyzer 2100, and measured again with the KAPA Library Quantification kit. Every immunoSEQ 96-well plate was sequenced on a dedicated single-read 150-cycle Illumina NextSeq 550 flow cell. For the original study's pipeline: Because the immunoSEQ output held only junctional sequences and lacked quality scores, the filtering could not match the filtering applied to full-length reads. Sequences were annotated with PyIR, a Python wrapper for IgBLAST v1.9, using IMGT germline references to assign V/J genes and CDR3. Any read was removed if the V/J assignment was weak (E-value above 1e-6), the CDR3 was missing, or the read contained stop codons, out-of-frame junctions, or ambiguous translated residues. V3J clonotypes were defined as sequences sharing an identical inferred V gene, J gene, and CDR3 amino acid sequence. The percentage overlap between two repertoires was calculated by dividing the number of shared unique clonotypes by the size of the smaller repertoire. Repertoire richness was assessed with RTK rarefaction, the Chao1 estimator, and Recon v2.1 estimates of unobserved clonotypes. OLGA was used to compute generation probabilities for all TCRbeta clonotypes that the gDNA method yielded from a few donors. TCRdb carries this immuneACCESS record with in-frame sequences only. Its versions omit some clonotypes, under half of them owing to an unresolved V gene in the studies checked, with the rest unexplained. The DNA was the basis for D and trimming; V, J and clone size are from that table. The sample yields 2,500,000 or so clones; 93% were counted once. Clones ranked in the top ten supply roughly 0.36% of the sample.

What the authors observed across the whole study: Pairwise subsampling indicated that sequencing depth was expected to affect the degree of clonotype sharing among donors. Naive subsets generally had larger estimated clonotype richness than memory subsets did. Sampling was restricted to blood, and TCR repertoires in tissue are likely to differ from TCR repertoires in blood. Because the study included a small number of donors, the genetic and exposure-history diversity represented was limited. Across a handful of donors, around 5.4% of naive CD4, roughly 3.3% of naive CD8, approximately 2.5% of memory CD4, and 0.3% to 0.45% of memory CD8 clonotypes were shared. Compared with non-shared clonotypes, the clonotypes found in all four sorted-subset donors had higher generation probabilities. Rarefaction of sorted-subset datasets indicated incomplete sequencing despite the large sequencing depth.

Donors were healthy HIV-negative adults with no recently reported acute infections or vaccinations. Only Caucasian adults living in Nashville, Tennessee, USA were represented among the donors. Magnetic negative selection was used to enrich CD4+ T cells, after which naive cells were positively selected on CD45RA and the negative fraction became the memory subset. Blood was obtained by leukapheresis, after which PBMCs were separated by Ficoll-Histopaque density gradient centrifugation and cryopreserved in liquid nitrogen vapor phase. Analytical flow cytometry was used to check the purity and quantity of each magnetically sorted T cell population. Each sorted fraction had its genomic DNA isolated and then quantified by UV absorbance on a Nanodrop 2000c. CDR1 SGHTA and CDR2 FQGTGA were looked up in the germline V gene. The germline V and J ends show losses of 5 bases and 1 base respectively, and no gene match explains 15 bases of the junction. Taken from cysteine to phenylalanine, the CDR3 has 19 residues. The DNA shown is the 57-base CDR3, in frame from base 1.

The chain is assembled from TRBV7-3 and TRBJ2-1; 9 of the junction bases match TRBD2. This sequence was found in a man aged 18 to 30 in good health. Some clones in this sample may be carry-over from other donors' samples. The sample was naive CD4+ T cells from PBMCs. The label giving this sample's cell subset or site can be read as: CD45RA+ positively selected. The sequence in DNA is TGTGCCAGCAGCCCCAGGGCTAGCGGGATTATCCTTTCCTACAATGAGCAGTTCTTC. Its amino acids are CASSPRASGIILSYNEQFF.